This T cell receptor (beta chain) was sequenced during a study of T cells in Graves' hyperthyroidism and ophthalmopathy. TCR beta CDR3 regions were amplified from RNA. HTBI primers were the set used in a first-round RT-PCR of the TCR CDR3. TCRdb reprocessed the multiplex PCR reads via MiXCR and lists one record per CDR3 protein. The repertoire holds around 610,000 distinct CDR3 sequences, with around 15% as singletons. This clonotype was observed many times. Its specificity is unknown. Active moderate-to-severe ophthalmopathy, Clinical Activity Score at least 3, NOSPECS at least 4, under 3 months' duration. General study points: Ophthalmopathy stood apart from stable hyperthyroidism in a 13 V-J model.

Germline V gene data show CDR1 as WNHNN and CDR2 as SYGVQD (reference sequence). The CDR3 sequence is 22 residues long. V shed 4 bases, J shed 8 bases, and the junction held 27 bases outside the gene matches. V gene TRBV10-1 combines with J gene TRBJ2-2; 11 bases fit TRBD2. This TCR came from a middle-aged woman with Graves' ophthalmopathy. The sample consisted of blood. The CDR3 reads CASSVNLGYGSAGSGRAGELFF. CDR3 nucleotides: TGCGCCAGCAGTGTAAACCTGGGGTACGGGTCGGCTGGTAGCGGGAGGGCAGGGGAGCTGTTTTTT.